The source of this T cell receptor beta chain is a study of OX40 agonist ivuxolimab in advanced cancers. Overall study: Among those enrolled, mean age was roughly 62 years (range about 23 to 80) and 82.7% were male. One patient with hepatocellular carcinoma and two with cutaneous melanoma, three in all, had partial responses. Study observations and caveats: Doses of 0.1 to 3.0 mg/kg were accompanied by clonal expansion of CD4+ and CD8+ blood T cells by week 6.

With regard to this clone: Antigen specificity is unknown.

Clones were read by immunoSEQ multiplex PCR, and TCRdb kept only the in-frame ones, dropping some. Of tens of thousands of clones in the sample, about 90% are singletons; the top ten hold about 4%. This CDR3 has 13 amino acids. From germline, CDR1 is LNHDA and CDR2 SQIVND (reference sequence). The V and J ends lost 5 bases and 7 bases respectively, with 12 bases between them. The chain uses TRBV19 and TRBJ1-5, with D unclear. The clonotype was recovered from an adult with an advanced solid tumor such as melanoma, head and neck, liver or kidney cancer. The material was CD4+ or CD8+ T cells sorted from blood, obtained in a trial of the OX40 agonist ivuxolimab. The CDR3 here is CASSFMGGQPQHF. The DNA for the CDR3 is TGTGCCAGTAGTTTTATGGGTGGGCAGCCCCAGCATTTT.